This TCR beta chain was identified during a study of blood T cell repertoires in COVID-19 (dated by TCRdb to the early 2020s). Turning to the overall study: Samples covering the acute and convalescent phases of COVID-19 were provided by collaborators in the United States, Italy and Spain. The prospective study material was composed of cDNA or gDNA derived from T cells, B-cell-depleted T cells, or PBMCs. The dataset comprised deeply sampled blood TCRbeta repertoires from subjects exposed to, actively infected with, or recovered from COVID-19. The repertoires were made available in a free public database intended to serve as a resource for research on the immune response to SARS-CoV-2. Samples were obtained from the ongoing ImmuneRACE study (first 160 participants) and from about 1,300 subjects provided by 6 global collaborators. Sample metadata almost always included a de-identified subject ID, COVID-19 status, age in years and sex. HLA class I and class II types, where available, came from metadata supplied by the sample provider rather than from assay-based typing.

The immunoSEQ Assay, a bias-controlled multiplex PCR, was used to amplify TCRbeta CDR3 regions from genomic DNA. The original methods were these. The number of nucleated cells in each sample was estimated from the amplification of reference gene primers within the assay. Sequence reads were collapsed and filtered to measure the absolute abundance of every unique TCRbeta CDR3 rearrangement. For each sample, productive Simpson clonality was calculated as the square root of Simpson's diversity index across productive rearrangements. TCRdb holds this immuneACCESS table with in-frame rearrangements only. Some clones are missing; in checked studies, unresolved V genes explain under half, and the rest has no known cause. For V, J and clone size, that table is used; D and trimming come from the DNA. The sample table holds fewer than 250,000 clones, of which 70% to 90% were seen once. 7.6% of the sample is taken by the ten largest.

In regard to this clone: Its antigen is still unknown. No qualities accompany the bases; no much larger clone lies one base away.

Points the paper makes about the study in general: How much clinical and demographic metadata was included differed by source and by participant, and the metadata was provided uncurated.

Each collaborating institution followed its own protocols to collect whole blood in K2EDTA tubes. For TCRbeta analysis, collaborators shipped samples in one of three forms: frozen whole blood, isolated PBMCs, or DNA extracted from either of those sample types. The CDR3 has 14 amino acids, counting the end cysteine and phenylalanine. The DNA shown is the 42-base CDR3, in frame from base 1. The germline V gene specifies KGHSH as CDR1 and LQKENI as CDR2. The trim is 2 bases for V and 6 bases for J, with a gap of 13 bases between the germline ends. The V gene is TRBV18 and the J gene is TRBJ1-1, with TRBD1 perhaps the D gene, on 5 matching bases. The sample comprised peripheral blood. The sequence was obtained from a woman in her forties or fifties with active or convalescent COVID-19. The CDR3 amino acid sequence is: CASSPTGAQAEAFF. The nucleotides read TGTGCCAGCTCACCAACTGGGGCCCAAGCTGAAGCTTTCTTT.